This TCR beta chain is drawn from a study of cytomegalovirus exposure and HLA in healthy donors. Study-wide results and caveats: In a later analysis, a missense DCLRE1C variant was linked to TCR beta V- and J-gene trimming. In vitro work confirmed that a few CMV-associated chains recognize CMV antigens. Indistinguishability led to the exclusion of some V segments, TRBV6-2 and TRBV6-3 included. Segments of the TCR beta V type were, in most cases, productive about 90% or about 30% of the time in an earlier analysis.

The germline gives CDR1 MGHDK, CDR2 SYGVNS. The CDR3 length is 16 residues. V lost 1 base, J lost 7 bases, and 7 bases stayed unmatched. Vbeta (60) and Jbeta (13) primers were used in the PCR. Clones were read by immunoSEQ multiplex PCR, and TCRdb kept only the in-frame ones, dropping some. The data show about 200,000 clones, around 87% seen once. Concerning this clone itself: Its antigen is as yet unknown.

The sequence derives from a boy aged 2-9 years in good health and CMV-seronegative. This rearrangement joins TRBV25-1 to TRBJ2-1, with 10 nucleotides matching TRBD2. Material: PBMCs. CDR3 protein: CASSEWWSSGRNEQFF. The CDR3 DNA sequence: TGTGCCAGCAGTGAATGGTGGTCTAGCGGGAGAAATGAGCAGTTCTTC.